These T cell receptor beta chains were read from a single sample in a study of shared clonotypes between healthy human individuals. The assay was immunoSEQ multiplex PCR, and TCRdb's table has in-frame clones only and misses some. This sample carries hundreds of thousands of clones, around 96% of them seen once, and the ten largest clones take more than 0.085%. The sample consisted of naive CD8+ T cells sorted from blood. Every receptor here comes from a woman aged 30 to 39 in good health. Each CDR3 is given with its conserved first and last residue. D genes are given only for firm matches. A row's size may be missing; if present it is once, few, many or a size class.

d_call,cdr3_length,j_call,v_call,clone_size,cdr3_nt,cdr3_aa
NA,14,TRBJ2-1,TRBV27,once,TGTGCCAGCAGCCGGGGGCCATCCTACAATGAGCAGTTCTTC,CASSRGPSYNEQFF
NA,14,TRBJ1-4,TRBV29-1,NA,TGCAGCGTACCGCACCCGTTGGAGTCTGAAAAACTGTTTTTT,CSVPHPLESEKLFF
NA,15,TRBJ2-7,TRBV7-9,NA,TGTGCCAGCAGCCCCCTGGGGGACTTCTCCTACGAGCAGTACTTC,CASSPLGDFSYEQYF
TRBD2,17,TRBJ2-5,TRBV13,once,TGTGCCAGCAGCACAGGGACTAGCGGGACCAGTCAAGAGACCCAGTACTTC,CASSTGTSGTSQETQYF
TRBD1,15,TRBJ2-3,TRBV2,NA,TGTGCCAGCAGTGGTGGGACAGGGGGCACAGATACGCAGTATTTT,CASSGGTGGTDTQYF
NA,14,TRBJ1-4,TRBV27,NA,TGTGCCACCAGGTCGGGGGGTTCTAATGAAAAACTGTTTTTT,CATRSGGSNEKLFF
TRBD2,16,TRBJ2-1,TRBV9,NA,TGTGCCAGCAGCGGAATGAGCGGGAGCTCCTACAATGAGCAGTTCTTC,CASSGMSGSSYNEQFF
NA,16,TRBJ2-1,TRBV7-6,NA,TGTGCCAGCAGCTTAGTGGGCGAGGTGGGGTTCAATGAGCAGTTCTTC,CASSLVGEVGFNEQFF
NA,13,TRBJ2-3,TRBV2,NA,TGTGCCAGCAGTTGGGAAGTTACAGATACGCAGTATTTT,CASSWEVTDTQYF
TRBD2,13,TRBJ2-7,TRBV10-3,NA,TGTGCCGCGGCGGGGAGGGAGGACTACGAGCAGTACTTC,CAAAGREDYEQYF
NA,14,TRBJ1-2,TRBV6-6,NA,TGTGCCAGCAGTTACTCGGACAGTAACTATGGCTACACCTTC,CASSYSDSNYGYTF
NA,16,TRBJ2-7,TRBV28,NA,TGTGCCAGCAGTTTATCACCCCGCGGCAGGGGCTACGAGCAGTACTTC,CASSLSPRGRGYEQYF
NA,16,TRBJ1-5,TRBV28,NA,TGTGCCAGCAGTTTATATTTTAGGGATCCCAATCAGCCCCAGCATTTT,CASSLYFRDPNQPQHF
NA,14,TRBJ2-7,TRBV7-9,once,TGTGCCAGCAGCTTCGCACAGGGTTCCTACGAGCAGTACTTC,CASSFAQGSYEQYF
TRBD2,15,TRBJ2-7,TRBV7-9,NA,TGTGCCAGCAGCAATTCCGCAGGGACTATCTACGAGCAGTACTTC,CASSNSAGTIYEQYF
NA,11,TRBJ2-2,TRBV27,NA,TGTGCCAGCAGAAGCAACGGGGAGCTGTTTTTT,CASRSNGELFF
NA,14,TRBJ2-7,TRBV28,few,TGTGCCAGCAGTTCAACCGGGACACTCTACGAGCAGTACTTC,CASSSTGTLYEQYF
NA,13,TRBJ2-7,TRBV11-2,NA,TGTGCCAGCAGCTTCGGGACACACTACGAGCAGTACTTC,CASSFGTHYEQYF
NA,15,TRBJ1-1,TRBV5-6,NA,TGTGCCAGCAGCTTGGCCTCTGGGGGCCACACTGAAGCTTTCTTT,CASSLASGGHTEAFF
TRBD2,15,TRBJ2-7,TRBV9,NA,TGTGCCAGCAGCGACGGGACTAGCGGATACTACGAGCAGTACTTC,CASSDGTSGYYEQYF
NA,15,TRBJ1-3,TRBV15,once,TGTGCCACCAGCAGAGATAGGGGAGCGGGAAACACCATATATTTT,CATSRDRGAGNTIYF
NA,14,TRBJ1-1,TRBV28,NA,TGTGCCAGCCGGATTGATCGGGGGTTGACTGAAGCTTTCTTT,CASRIDRGLTEAFF
TRBD2,15,TRBJ2-5,TRBV27,NA,TGTGCCAGCAGTTTTAGCGGGAGGGCAGGAGAGACCCAGTACTTC,CASSFSGRAGETQYF
NA,14,TRBJ1-4,TRBV25-1,once,TGTGCCAGCACCCCCCGGGAGCTTAATGAAAAACTGTTTTTT,CASTPRELNEKLFF
TRBD1,17,TRBJ1-1,TRBV11-2,NA,TGTGCCAGCAGCCCCCCTGGGGTGACAGGGGTGAACACTGAAGCTTTCTTT,CASSPPGVTGVNTEAFF
NA,13,TRBJ2-7,TRBV9,NA,TGTGCCAGCAGCGTAGAGGCCGGTGGGGTGCAGTACTTC,CASSVEAGGVQYF
TRBD2,13,TRBJ2-1,TRBV2,NA,TGTGCCAGCAGTGGGAGGACTAGGAATGAGCAGTTCTTC,CASSGRTRNEQFF
NA,14,TRBJ2-2,TRBV27,NA,TGTGCCAGCAGGTTAGGGGTTAACACCGGGGAGCTGTTTTTT,CASRLGVNTGELFF
NA,12,TRBJ2-1,TRBV30,NA,TGTGCCTGGGGGGCCGGTGGTGCTGAGCAGTTCTTC,CAWGAGGAEQFF
NA,14,TRBJ1-1,TRBV27,once,TGTGCCAGCAGGTCGACAGGCGGGCGGGCTGAAGCTTTCTTT,CASRSTGGRAEAFF
TRBD1,15,TRBJ2-7,TRBV30,NA,TGTGCCTGGAGTGCCTTCCGGGACAGGGGTTACGAGCAGTACTTC,CAWSAFRDRGYEQYF
TRBD2,11,TRBJ2-7,TRBV6-6,NA,TGTGCCAGCAGCCGGGGAGGGGAGCAGTACTTC,CASSRGGEQYF
TRBD2,15,TRBJ2-1,TRBV9,NA,TGTGCCAGCAGCGTAGCAGGACTAGAGGGGTTAGAGCAGTTCTTC,CASSVAGLEGLEQFF
NA,12,TRBJ2-1,TRBV18,NA,TGTGCCAGCACAGACGGAGTAGTTGAGCAGTTCTTC,CASTDGVVEQFF
NA,13,TRBJ2-1,TRBV6-5,NA,TGTGCCGTTCGGACGCTAACCTACAATGAGCAGTTCTTC,CAVRTLTYNEQFF
NA,17,TRBJ2-6,TRBV27,once,TGTGCCAGCAGTTTAAATCTCTTGACGACTGGGGCCAACGTCCTGACTTTC,CASSLNLLTTGANVLTF
NA,15,TRBJ2-5,TRBV11-1,NA,TGTGCCAGCAGCCACTCCGGACGGTACCAAGAGACCCAGTACTTC,CASSHSGRYQETQYF
NA,17,TRBJ2-7,TRBV7-5,NA,TGTGTCAGAAGATTCGGGACTAGCGGGAGGAGTACCTACGAGCAGTACTTC,CVRRFGTSGRSTYEQYF
TRBD1,13,TRBJ2-7,TRBV27,NA,TGTGCCAGCAGTTTGGGACAGGGAGTCGAGCAGTACTTC,CASSLGQGVEQYF
TRBD1,16,TRBJ2-1,TRBV2,NA,TGTGCCAGCAGTACTCCGGACGGGACAGACTACAATGAGCAGTTCTTC,CASSTPDGTDYNEQFF
NA,15,TRBJ1-3,TRBV28,NA,TGTGCCAGCAGGCTTACAGGTAGCTCTGGAAACACCATATATTTT,CASRLTGSSGNTIYF
NA,12,TRBJ1-2,TRBV29-1,NA,TGCAGCGCCGGGACCTTTGAGTATGGCTACACCTTC,CSAGTFEYGYTF
NA,15,TRBJ2-5,TRBV4-1,NA,TGCGCCAGCAGCCAACGACGGACAGCTCAAGAGACCCAGTACTTC,CASSQRRTAQETQYF
NA,11,TRBJ1-1,TRBV5-5,NA,TGTGCCAGCAGCTTGTCCACTGAAGCTTTCTTT,CASSLSTEAFF
TRBD2,14,TRBJ2-7,TRBV28,once,TGTGCCAGTGGACTAGCGGGAGGGCAATACGAGCAGTACTTC,CASGLAGGQYEQYF
NA,15,TRBJ2-7,TRBV10-3,NA,TGTGCCATCAGTGAGGATTTGGGTCTCCTAGGCGAGCAGTACTTC,CAISEDLGLLGEQYF
NA,14,TRBJ2-7,TRBV13,once,TGTGCCAGCAGCTCCGTCGTAGTAAAATACGAGCAGTACTTC,CASSSVVVKYEQYF
NA,14,TRBJ2-5,TRBV4-1,once,TGCGCCAGCAGCCAAGTGACAGTCACAGAGACCCAGTACTTC,CASSQVTVTETQYF
NA,15,TRBJ2-5,TRBV5-6,once,TGTGCCAGCAGCGGACCGGGATCGATACAAGAGACCCAGTACTTC,CASSGPGSIQETQYF